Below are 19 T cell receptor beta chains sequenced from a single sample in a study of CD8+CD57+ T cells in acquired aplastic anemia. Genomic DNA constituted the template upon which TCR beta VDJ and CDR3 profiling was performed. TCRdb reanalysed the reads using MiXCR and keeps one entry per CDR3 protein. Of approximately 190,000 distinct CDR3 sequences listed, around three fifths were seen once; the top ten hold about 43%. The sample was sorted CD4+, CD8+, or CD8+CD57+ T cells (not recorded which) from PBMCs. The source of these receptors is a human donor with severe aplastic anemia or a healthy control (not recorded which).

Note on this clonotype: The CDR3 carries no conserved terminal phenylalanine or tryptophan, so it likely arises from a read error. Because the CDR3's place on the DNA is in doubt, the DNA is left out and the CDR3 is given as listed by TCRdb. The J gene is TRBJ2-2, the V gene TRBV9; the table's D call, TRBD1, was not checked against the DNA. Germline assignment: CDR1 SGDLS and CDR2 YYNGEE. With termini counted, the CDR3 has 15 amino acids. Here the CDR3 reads CASSGWTGRTPGSGC.

The DNA for the CDR3 is TGTGCCATCAGGGGCAACGGACAGAACACTGAAGCTTTCTTT. Translating gives CAIRGNGQNTEAFF. The rearrangement joins TRBV10-3 to TRBJ1-1; TRBD1 is a possible D gene (5 bases). The germline CDR1 and CDR2 sequences are ENHRY and SYGVKD. Trimming cost V 6 bases and J 1 base, with 12 bases left between them. This CDR3 comprises 14 residues.

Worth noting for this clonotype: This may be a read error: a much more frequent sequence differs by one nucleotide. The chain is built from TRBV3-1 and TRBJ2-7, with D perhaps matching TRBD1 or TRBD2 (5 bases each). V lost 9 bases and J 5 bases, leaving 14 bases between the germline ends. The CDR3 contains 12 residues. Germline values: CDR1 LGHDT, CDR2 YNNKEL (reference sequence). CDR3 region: CASGGLLDEQYF. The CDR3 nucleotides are TGTGCCAGTGGGGGTCTTTTGGACGAGCAGTACTTC.

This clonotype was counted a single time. CDR3 bases: TGTGCCAGCAGCTCCCAGGGTAATAATTCACCCCTCCACTTT. Its translation: CASSSQGNNSPLHF. This chain uses TRBV7-2 with TRBJ1-6; a possible D gene is TRBD1 (5 bases). The germline gives CDR1 SGHTA, CDR2 FQGNSA. The CDR3 consists of 14 residues. V lost 4 bases, J lost 5 bases, and 9 bases lay in between.

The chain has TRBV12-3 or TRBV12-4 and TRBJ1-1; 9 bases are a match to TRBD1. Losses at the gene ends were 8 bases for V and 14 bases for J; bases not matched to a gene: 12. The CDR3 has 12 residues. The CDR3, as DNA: TGTGCCAGCCCGAACCGGGACAGGGTAGTATTCTTT. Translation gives CASPNRDRVVFF.

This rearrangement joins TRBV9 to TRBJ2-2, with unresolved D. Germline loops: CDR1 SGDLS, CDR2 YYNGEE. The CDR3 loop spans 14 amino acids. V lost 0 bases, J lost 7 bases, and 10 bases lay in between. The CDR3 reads CASSVGGGVGELFF. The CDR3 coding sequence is TGTGCCAGCAGCGTAGGTGGTGGGGTCGGGGAGCTGTTTTTT.

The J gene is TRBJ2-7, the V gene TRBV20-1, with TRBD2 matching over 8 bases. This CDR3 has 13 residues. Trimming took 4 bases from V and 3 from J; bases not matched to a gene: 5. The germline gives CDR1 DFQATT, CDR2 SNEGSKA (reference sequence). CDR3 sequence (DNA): TGCAGTGCTAAAAAGCGGGGGAACTACGAGCAGTACTTC. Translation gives CSAKKRGNYEQYF.

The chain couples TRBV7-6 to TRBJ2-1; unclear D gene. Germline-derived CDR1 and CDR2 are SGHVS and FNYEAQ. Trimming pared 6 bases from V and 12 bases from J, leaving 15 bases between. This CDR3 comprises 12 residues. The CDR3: CASSTANDGQFF. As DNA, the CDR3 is TGTGCCAGCAGTACCGCCAACGATGGGCAGTTCTTC.

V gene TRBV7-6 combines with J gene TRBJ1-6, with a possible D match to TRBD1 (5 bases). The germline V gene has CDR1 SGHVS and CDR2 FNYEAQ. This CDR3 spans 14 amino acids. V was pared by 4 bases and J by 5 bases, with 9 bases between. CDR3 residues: CASSSRQNNSPLHF. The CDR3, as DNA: TGTGCCAGCAGCTCTAGACAGAATAATTCACCCCTCCACTTT.

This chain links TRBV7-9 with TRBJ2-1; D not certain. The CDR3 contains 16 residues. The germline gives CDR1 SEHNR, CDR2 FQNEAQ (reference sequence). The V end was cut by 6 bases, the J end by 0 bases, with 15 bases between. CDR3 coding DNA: TGTGCCAGCAGTTGGGGATCGCGGAGCTCCTACAATGAGCAGTTCTTC. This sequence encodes CASSWGSRSSYNEQFF. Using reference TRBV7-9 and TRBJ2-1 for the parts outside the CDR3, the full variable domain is DTGVSQNPRHKITKRGQNVTFRCDPISEHNRLYWYRQTLGQGPEFLTYFQNEAQLEKSRLLSDRFSAERPKGSFSTLEIQRTEQGDSAMYLCASSWGSRSSYNEQFFGPGTRLTVL.

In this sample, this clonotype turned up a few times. The CDR3 region is CASKTGNTGELFF. Written as DNA, the CDR3 is TGTGCCAGCAAGACGGGGAACACCGGGGAGCTGTTTTTT. The chain couples TRBV2 to TRBJ2-2, with unresolved D. V was shortened by 7 bases and J by 1 base, with 7 bases between the two germline ends. Germline V gene data show CDR1 as SNHLY and CDR2 as FYNNEI. This CDR3 region has 13 residues.

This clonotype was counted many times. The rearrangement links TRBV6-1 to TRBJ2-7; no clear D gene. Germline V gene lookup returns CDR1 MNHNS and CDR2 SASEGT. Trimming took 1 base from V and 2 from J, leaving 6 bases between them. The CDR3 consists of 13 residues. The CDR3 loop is CASSEGAPYEQYF. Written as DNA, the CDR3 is TGTGCCAGCAGTGAAGGGGCACCCTACGAGCAGTACTTC.

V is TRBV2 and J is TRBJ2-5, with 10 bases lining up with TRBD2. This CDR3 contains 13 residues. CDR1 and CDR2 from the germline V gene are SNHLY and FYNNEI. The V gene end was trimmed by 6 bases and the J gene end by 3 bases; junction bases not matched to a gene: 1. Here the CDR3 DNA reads TGTGCCAGCAGAGGACTAGCGGAAGAGACCCAGTACTTC. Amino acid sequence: CASRGLAEETQYF.

The CDR3 loop reads CATSPSGRSVEQYF. CDR3 nucleotide sequence: TGTGCCACCAGTCCTAGCGGGAGATCAGTCGAGCAGTACTTC. V and J are TRBV24-1 and TRBJ2-7, with TRBD2 identical over 10 bases. The CDR3 spans 14 residues. Germline CDR1 is KGHDR and CDR2 is SFDVKD. Trimming at V came to 6 bases and at J to 6 bases, leaving 7 bases not matched to a gene.

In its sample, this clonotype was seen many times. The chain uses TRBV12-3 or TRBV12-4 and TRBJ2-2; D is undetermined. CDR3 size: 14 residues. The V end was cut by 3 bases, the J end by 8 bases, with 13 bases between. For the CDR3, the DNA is TGTGCCAGCAGTTTCCTCCTCACGGAAGGGGAGCTGTTTTTT. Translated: CASSFLLTEGELFF.

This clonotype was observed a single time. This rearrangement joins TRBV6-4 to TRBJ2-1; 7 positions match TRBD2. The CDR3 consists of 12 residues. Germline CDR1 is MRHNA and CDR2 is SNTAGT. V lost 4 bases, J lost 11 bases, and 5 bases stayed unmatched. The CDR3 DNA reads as TGTGCCAGCAGTGTTCCTAGCGGTAAGCAGTTCTTC. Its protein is CASSVPSGKQFF.

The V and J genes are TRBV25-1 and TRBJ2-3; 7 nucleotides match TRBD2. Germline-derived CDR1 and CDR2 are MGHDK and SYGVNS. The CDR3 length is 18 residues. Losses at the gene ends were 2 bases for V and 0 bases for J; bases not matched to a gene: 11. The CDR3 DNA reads TGTGCCAGCAGTGAACCCCCTAGCGGAACATTCAGCACAGATACGCAGTATTTT. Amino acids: CASSEPPSGTFSTDTQYF. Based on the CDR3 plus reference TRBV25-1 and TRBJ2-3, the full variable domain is EADIYQTPRYLVIGTGKKITLECSQTMGHDKMYWYQQDPGMELHLIHYSYGVNSTEKGDLSSESTVSRIRTEHFPLTLESARPSHTSQYLCASSEPPSGTFSTDTQYFGPGTRLTVL.

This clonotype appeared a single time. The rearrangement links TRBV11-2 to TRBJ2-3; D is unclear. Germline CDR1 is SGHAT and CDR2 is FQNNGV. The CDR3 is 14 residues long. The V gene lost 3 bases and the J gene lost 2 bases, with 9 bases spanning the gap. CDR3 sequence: CASSLLSYTDTQYF. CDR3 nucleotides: TGTGCCAGCAGCTTGTTGTCCTACACAGATACGCAGTATTTT.

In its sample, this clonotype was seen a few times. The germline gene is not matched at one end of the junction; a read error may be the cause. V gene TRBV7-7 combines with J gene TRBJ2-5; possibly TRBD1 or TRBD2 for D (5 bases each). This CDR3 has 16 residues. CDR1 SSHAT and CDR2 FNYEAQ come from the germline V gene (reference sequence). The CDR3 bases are TGTGCTAGCAGCTTGAGTATGGGGGTCATACAAGAGACCCAGTACTTC. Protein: CASSLSMGVIQETQYF.